Below, 11 T cell receptor beta chains from the same sample are listed, as sequenced in a study of regulatory T cells in long-lasting Graves disease. Sequencing libraries for TCR beta were prepared with iRepertoire HTBI primers and Arm-PCR of CDR3 regions. One entry per CDR3 protein, called by TCRdb with MiXCR from the multiplex PCR reads. The table has 620,000 or so distinct CDR3 sequences, 16% seen once. Noted time point: newly diagnosed GD, antithyroid drugs for less than 3 months. Extracted RNA from PBMCs served as the source of the TCR library. These data were likewise used in another study, on T cells in Graves' hyperthyroidism and ophthalmopathy.

The specimen was peripheral blood mononuclear cells (PBMCs), collected at new diagnosis, from a patient treated with antithyroid drugs. All receptors derive from a woman in her twenties or thirties with Graves disease.

There are a few counts of this clonotype. J is TRBJ2-3 and V is TRBV19; D remains unclear. CDR1 and CDR2 (germline): LNHDA, SQIVND (reference sequence). Trimming took 7 bases from V and 0 from J, leaving 8 bases between them. CDR3 length equals 13 residues. CDR3 DNA sequence: TGTGCCAGTACGTGGCCTAGCACAGATACGCAGTATTTT. It codes for CASTWPSTDTQYF. The full variable domain, with the rest looked up from reference TRBV19 and TRBJ2-3, is DGGITQSPKYLFRKEGQNVTLSCEQNLNHDAMYWYRQDPGQGLRLIYYSQIVNDFQKGDIAEGYSVSREKKESFPLTVTSAQKNPTAFYLCASTWPSTDTQYFGPGTRLTVL.

This clonotype appeared a few times. V gene TRBV2 combines with J gene TRBJ2-7, with 11 bases lining up with TRBD1. The CDR3 sequence is 14 residues long. Germline CDR1 SNHLY, CDR2 FYNNEI. Losses at the gene ends were 7 bases for V and 0 bases for J; bases not matched to a gene: 2. CDR3 DNA sequence: TGTGCCAGCATTGGGACAGGGGGCTCCTACGAGCAGTACTTC. Translation gives CASIGTGGSYEQYF.

Ten or more counts support this clonotype. This chain uses TRBV2 with TRBJ1-5, with 10 bases that match TRBD1. CDR1 and CDR2 from the germline V gene are SNHLY and FYNNEI. The CDR3 is made up of 15 amino acids. The junction had 2 bases not matched to a gene; V was cut back by 3 bases and J by 3 bases. The CDR3 is CASSETGGNNQPQHF. DNA for the CDR3: TGTGCCAGCAGTGAGACAGGGGGCAACAATCAGCCCCAGCATTTT. The variable domain in full, completed from reference TRBV2 and TRBJ1-5, reads EPEVTQTPSHQVTQMGQEVILRCVPISNHLYFYWYRQILGQKVEFLVSFYNNEISEKSEIFDDQFSVERPDGSNFTLKIRSTKLEDSAMYFCASSETGGNNQPQHFGDGTRLSIL.

The gene calls are TRBV20-1 and TRBJ2-1; possible D gene TRBD2, 6 bases. The CDR3 has 14 amino acids. Germline loops: CDR1 DFQATT, CDR2 SNEGSKA (reference sequence). V was pared by 3 bases and J by 7 bases, with 16 bases between. This CDR3 reads CSARDFRELNEQFF. CDR3 in DNA: TGCAGTGCTAGGGATTTTCGGGAGTTAAATGAGCAGTTCTTC.

Note on this clonotype: A much larger clone differs by one base, so this may be a read error. The CDR3 spells CASSSSDRDHGYTF. CDR3 coding DNA: TGTGCCAGCAGCTCCAGCGACAGGGACCATGGCTACACCTTC. The rearrangement uses TRBV28 and TRBJ1-2; 7 bases are a match to TRBD1. Germline lookup yields CDR1 MDHEN and CDR2 SYDVKM. This CDR3 contains 14 residues. With 6 bases clipped from V and 6 bases from J, the junction kept 10 bases outside the gene matches.

The gene calls are TRBV11-1 and TRBJ2-5, with D possibly being TRBD1 or TRBD2 (5 bases each). The germline gives CDR1 SGHAT, CDR2 FQDESV (reference sequence). The V gene lost 4 bases and the J gene lost 3 bases, with 9 bases spanning the gap. The CDR3 is 13 amino acids. CDR3 sequence: CASSSGPKETQYF. CDR3 DNA sequence: TGTGCCAGCAGCTCGGGACCGAAAGAGACCCAGTACTTC. Together with reference TRBV11-1 and TRBJ2-5, the CDR3 gives the full variable domain: EAEVAQSPRYKITEKSQAVAFWCDPISGHATLYWYRQILGQGPELLVQFQDESVVDDSQLPKDRFSAERLKGVDSTLKIQPAELGDSAMYLCASSSGPKETQYFGPGTRLLVL.

V gene TRBV18 combines with J gene TRBJ1-4, with D uncertain. Trimming removed 3 bases from V and 4 bases from J, with 15 bases in between. Germline CDR1 KGHSH, CDR2 LQKENI. This CDR3 contains 16 residues. CDR3 nucleotide sequence: TGTGCCAGCTCACCGTCCGTGCAGGCCCTTAATGAAAAACTGTTTTTT. This codes for CASSPSVQALNEKLFF.

This chain links TRBV30 with TRBJ2-7; a weak D match, TRBD1 (5 bases). Trimming cost V 0 bases and J 6 bases, with 21 bases left between them. Germline V CDR1 and CDR2: GTSNPN, SVGIG (reference sequence). The CDR3 covers 16 residues. The CDR3 is CAWSVRGRANFVEQYF. The CDR3 DNA reads TGTGCCTGGAGTGTACGCGGCAGGGCAAATTTTGTCGAGCAGTACTTC.

This clonotype was seen ten or more times. The chain joins TRBV28 to TRBJ1-2; TRBD1 agrees at 9 bases. Germline CDR1 is MDHEN and CDR2 is SYDVKM. V was pared by 4 bases and J by 7 bases, with 7 bases of the junction left unmatched. This CDR3 comprises 14 residues. DNA of the CDR3: TGTGCCAGCAGTTCGACGGGACAGGGTTTTGGCTACACCTTC. As protein: CASSSTGQGFGYTF.

This clonotype was detected a few times. The V and J genes are TRBV11-3 and TRBJ1-1; D is unresolved. With 2 bases removed from V and 3 bases from J, the gap between germline ends came to 7 bases. Per germline, CDR1 SGHNT and CDR2 YENEEA. The CDR3 sequence is 13 residues long. CDR3 nucleotides: TGTGCCAGCAGCTTATTTCCTGACACTGAAGCTTTCTTT. This gives the protein CASSLFPDTEAFF.

The genes are TRBV20-1 and TRBJ2-1; D might be TRBD2 (6 bases). Trimming removed 5 bases at V and 7 bases at J, with 15 bases between. The length of the CDR3 is 13 residues. Germline V gene sequence: CDR1 DFQATT, CDR2 SNEGSKA (reference sequence). The CDR3, as DNA: TGCAGTGCTGCCTACGGCGGGGAGAATGAGCAGTTCTTC. It translates to CSAAYGGENEQFF.